This T cell receptor beta chain appears in the sequencing data of a study of blood T cell repertoires in COVID-19. TCRdb's copy holds only in-frame clones and misses some; the assay was immunoSEQ multiplex PCR. The sample has some 270,000 clones, 86% seen once. This CDR3 is built from 15 residues. J was trimmed by 3 bases and V by 4 bases; bases with no gene match: 7. Germline values: CDR1 SGHNT, CDR2 YYREEE (reference sequence). The TCR sequence derives from a woman aged 60-75 years who had recovered from COVID-19. The source material was peripheral blood. The chain joins TRBV5-4 to TRBJ2-3; TRBD1 aligns across 8 bases. The CDR3: CASSADRGFTDTQYF. DNA of the CDR3: TGTGCCAGCAGCGCCGACAGGGGTTTTACAGATACGCAGTATTTT.